This T cell receptor (beta chain) is from a study of T cells in narcolepsy (dated by TCRdb to 2017 to 2018). Background on the whole study: Patients with narcolepsy type 1 or type 2 (NT1, NT2) and healthy control donors were enrolled in the study. The study used TCR Vbeta sequencing to track clonotypes in blood and CSF while looking for autoreactive T cells in narcolepsy patients that target self-antigens of hypocretin neurons (hypocretin, TRIB2). Points the paper makes about the study in general: Certain blood memory CD4+ repertoires from patients and controls had no sequences that matched autoreactive T cell clones. Plots comparing CSF and blood CD4+ T cell clonotypes from the same patient highlighted HCRT-specific and TRIB2-specific autoreactive clonotypes. Numbers of sequenced blood memory CD4+ clonotypes were comparable, averaging approximately 40,000 in patients and roughly 30,000 in controls. According to the report, autoreactive clonotypes were detected serially in the blood of the same patients and of different patients, but not in healthy controls.

V was cut back by 1 base and J by 7 bases, leaving a gap of 11 bases between them. CDR1 and CDR2, per the germline V gene, are KGHSH and LQKENI. The CDR3 contains 13 residues, cysteine and phenylalanine counted. Kept here is only the CDR3 DNA, which spans 39 bases and is read in frame from base 1. The library was obtained by the immunoSEQ multiplex PCR assay. TCRdb mirrors the immuneACCESS table, restricted to in-frame sequences. Some clones are absent from its copies; in checked studies, under half trace to an unresolved V gene, and the reason for the others is unknown. For this sample the table gives some 20,000 clones, of which roughly four fifths were detected only once. Approximately 1.7% of the sample rests with the top ten. Memory CD4+ T cells were sorted ex vivo from peripheral blood of narcolepsy patients and healthy controls for TCR Vbeta sequencing. Worth noting for this clone: The antigen it recognizes is unknown. Base qualities were left out, and no much larger clone turns up one base away.

The chain is made from TRBV18 and TRBJ2-7; no D gene can be assigned with confidence. The sequenced sample consisted of memory (CD45RA-) CD4+ T cells from blood. Explained via the paper, the cell subset or site label denotes: memory T cells sorted ex vivo from peripheral blood. The receptor comes from a human donor in good health. This receptor has the CDR3 CASSPQGREEQYF. Read as DNA, the sequence is TGTGCCAGCTCACCACAAGGGCGTGAAGAGCAGTACTTC.